These 9 T cell receptor beta chains were all obtained from the same sample, sequenced in a study of CD8 T cells in Susac syndrome (dated by TCRdb to between 2018 and 2020). Libraries were constructed by the immunoSEQ multiplex PCR assay. RNA was extracted using the RNeasy kit, and roughly 0.45 to 1 microgram was reverse transcribed with random hexamers. In TCRdb, the public reads were trimmed at Q25 with fastp and aligned with MiXCR, with productive beta chains retained. Every CDR3 protein is listed once, alongside the most common genes and DNA of its rows. In this sample the table shows about 190,000 distinct CDR3 sequences, around 93% of which occur a single time. The top ten hold around 0.16% of the sample. Material for sequencing was CD8+ T cells from PBMCs. Receptor source: a human donor with Susac syndrome.

This sequence joins TRBV4-1 and TRBJ2-2; 8 bases match TRBD2. Germline V lookup: CDR1 MGHRA, CDR2 YSYEKL. CDR3 length: 15 amino acids. The V and J ends lost 4 bases and 2 bases, in that order; junction bases with no gene match: 3. Written as DNA, the CDR3 is TGCGCCAGCAGCCCACTAGCGGCCAACACCGGGGAGCTGTTTTTT. This translates into CASSPLAANTGELFF.

The chain has TRBV12-3 or TRBV12-4 and TRBJ2-5; 7 bases agree with TRBD1. The CDR3 is 14 amino acids. V shed 5 bases, J shed 1 base, and the junction held 4 bases outside the gene matches. The CDR3 spells CASSLGQSQETQYF. The CDR3 coding sequence is TGTGCCAGCAGTCTGGGACAGAGCCAAGAGACCCAGTACTTC.

A single count supports this clonotype. The J gene is TRBJ1-1, the V gene TRBV29-1, with 7 bases that match TRBD1. The germline CDR1 and CDR2 sequences are SQVTM and ANQGSEA. CDR3 length equals 15 residues. V lost 7 bases, J lost 0 bases, and 11 bases stayed unmatched. The CDR3 DNA sequence: TGCAGCGCCCTACAGGGGATAGTATTGAACACTGAAGCTTTCTTT. It specifies CSALQGIVLNTEAFF. The full variable domain, its missing parts supplied by reference TRBV29-1 and TRBJ1-1, is SAVISQKPSRDICQRGTSLTIQCQVDSQVTMMFWYRQQPGQSLTLIATANQGSEATYESGFVIDKFPISRPNLTFSTLTVSNMSPEDSSIYLCSALQGIVLNTEAFFGQGTRLTVV.

CDR3 in amino acids: CASSLAERGSYEQYF. The DNA of the CDR3 is TGTGCCAGCAGCTTAGCGGAGAGGGGGTCCTACGAGCAGTACTTC. The J gene is TRBJ2-7, the V gene TRBV7-8; tentatively, D is TRBD1 (6 bases). The germline V gene encodes CDR1 SGHVS and CDR2 FQNEAQ. CDR3 size: 15 residues. Trimming shortened V by 0 bases and J by 1 base, and 10 bases separated the two germline ends.

The rearrangement uses TRBV9 and TRBJ1-2, with D possibly being TRBD1 (5 bases). CDR3 length equals 15 residues. The V end lost 0 bases, the J end lost 1 base, and 10 bases lay between the germline ends. CDR1 and CDR2 (germline): SGDLS, YYNGEE. DNA for the CDR3: TGTGCCAGCAGCGTAGATGAGGACATTAACTATGGCTACACCTTC. Its translation is CASSVDEDINYGYTF. Variable domain in full (rest from reference TRBV9 and TRBJ1-2): DSGVTQTPKHLITATGQRVTLRCSPRSGDLSVYWYQQSLDQGLQFLIQYYNGEERAKGNILERFSAQQFPDLHSELNLSSLELGDSALYFCASSVDEDINYGYTFGSGTRLTVV.

V and J are TRBV3-1 and TRBJ1-2; possibly TRBD1 for D (6 bases). The CDR3 extends over 13 amino acids. Trimming took off 0 bases at V and 8 bases at J, with 10 bases between the two ends. Germline V gene lookup returns CDR1 LGHDT and CDR2 YNNKEL (reference sequence). DNA of the CDR3: TGTGCCAGCAGCCAAGAGAGGGGGTACGGCTACACCTTC. Its translation: CASSQERGYGYTF.

As regards this clonotype: Mismatch with germline at one junction end may stem from a read error. The J gene is TRBJ1-1, the V gene TRBV12-3 or TRBV12-4; D is undetermined. The CDR3 is 11 residues long. The CDR3 nucleotides read TGTGCCAGCAGTGGGAACTCTGAAGCTTTCTTT. Protein: CASSGNSEAFF.

This chain uses TRBV12-3 or TRBV12-4 with TRBJ2-3; D tentatively fits TRBD1 or TRBD2 (5 bases each). Trimming removed 6 bases at V and 2 bases at J, with 12 bases between. CDR3 length: 14 residues. CDR3 sequence: CASSLMGVTDTQYF. The DNA of the CDR3 is TGTGCCAGCAGCCTGATGGGGGTCACAGATACGCAGTATTTT.

The chain uses TRBV29-1 and TRBJ2-7, with D uncertain. The length of the CDR3 is 14 residues. The germline gives CDR1 SQVTM, CDR2 ANQGSEA. V lost 4 bases and J 3 bases, leaving 16 bases between the germline ends. The DNA of the CDR3 is TGCAGCGTTGTTACGTTTTTTGGGGACTACGAGCAGTACTTC. This encodes CSVVTFFGDYEQYF.